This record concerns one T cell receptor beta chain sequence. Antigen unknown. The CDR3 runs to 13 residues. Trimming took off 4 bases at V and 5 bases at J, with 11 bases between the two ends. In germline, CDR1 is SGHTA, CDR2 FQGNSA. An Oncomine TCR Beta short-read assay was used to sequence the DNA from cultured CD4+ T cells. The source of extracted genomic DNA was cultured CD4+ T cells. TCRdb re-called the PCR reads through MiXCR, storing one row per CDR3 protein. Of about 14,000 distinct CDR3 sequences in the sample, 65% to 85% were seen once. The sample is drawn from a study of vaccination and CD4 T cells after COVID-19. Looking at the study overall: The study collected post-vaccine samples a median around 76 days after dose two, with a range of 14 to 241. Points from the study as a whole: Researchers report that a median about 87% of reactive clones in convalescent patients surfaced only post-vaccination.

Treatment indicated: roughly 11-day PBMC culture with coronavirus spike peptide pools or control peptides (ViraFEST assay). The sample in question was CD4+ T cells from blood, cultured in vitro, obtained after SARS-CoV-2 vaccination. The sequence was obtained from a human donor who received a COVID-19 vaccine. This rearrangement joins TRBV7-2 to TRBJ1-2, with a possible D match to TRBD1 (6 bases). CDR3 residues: CASSYREGYGYTF. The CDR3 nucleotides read TGTGCCAGCAGCTACAGGGAGGGGTATGGCTACACCTTC. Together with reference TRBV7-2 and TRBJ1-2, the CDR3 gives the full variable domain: GAGVSQSPSNKVTEKGKDVELRCDPISGHTALYWYRQSLGQGLEFLIYFQGNSAPDKSGLPSDRFSAERTGGSVSTLTIQRTQQEDSAVYLCASSYREGYGYTFGSGTRLTVV.